This TCR beta chain was sequenced for a study of T cells in Graves' hyperthyroidism and ophthalmopathy. The table lists this clonotype with many counts. TCR beta CDR3 regions were amplified from RNA transcripts. First-round RT-PCR targeting the TCR CDR3 was performed with the HTBI primer set. TCRdb ran MiXCR on the multiplex PCR reads and lists one entry per CDR3 protein. The sample includes 500,000 to 750,000 distinct CDR3 sequences, 11% to 15% of them seen just once. Germline CDR1 reads SGHAT; CDR2 reads FQNNGV. CDR3 length equals 14 residues. Trimming stripped 4 bases from V and 7 bases from J, with 15 bases between.

The specimen was blood. The origin of this receptor is a woman in her late teens or twenties with Graves' ophthalmopathy. This chain links TRBV11-2 with TRBJ2-3; D gene uncertain. Written as DNA, the CDR3 is TGTGCCAGCAGCTCCCGAATCCTCGGGCATACGCAGTATTTT. This codes for CASSSRILGHTQYF.